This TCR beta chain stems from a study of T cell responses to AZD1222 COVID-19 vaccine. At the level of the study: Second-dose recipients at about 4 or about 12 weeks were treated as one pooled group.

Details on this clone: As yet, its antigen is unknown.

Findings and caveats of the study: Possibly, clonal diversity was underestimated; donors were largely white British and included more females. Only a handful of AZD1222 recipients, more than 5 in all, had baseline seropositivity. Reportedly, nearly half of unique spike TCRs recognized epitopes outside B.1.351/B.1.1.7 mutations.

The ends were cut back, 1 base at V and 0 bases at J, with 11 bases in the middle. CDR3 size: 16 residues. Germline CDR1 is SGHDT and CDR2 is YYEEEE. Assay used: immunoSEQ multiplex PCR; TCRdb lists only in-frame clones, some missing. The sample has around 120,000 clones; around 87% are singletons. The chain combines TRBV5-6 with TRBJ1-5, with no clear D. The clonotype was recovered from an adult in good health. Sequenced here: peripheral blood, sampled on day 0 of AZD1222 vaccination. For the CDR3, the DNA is TGTGCCAGCAGCTTGAGGACTTTCGCTAGCAATCAGCCCCAGCATTTT. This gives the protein CASSLRTFASNQPQHF.